The next 12 T cell receptor beta chains were all read from a single sample in a study of metastatic and nonmetastatic thyroid tumors. TCRdb re-called clones from the PCR reads using MiXCR. The sample includes several thousand clones, 25% seen only once; the top ten take approximately 10%. All patients were treatment-naive before thyroid surgery. Sequencing used adjacent normal tissue. These TCRs come from a male donor with papillary thyroid cancer or a benign thyroid nodule (not recorded which). Some clones in this sample may be carry-over from other donors' samples.

The V and J genes are TRBV7-2 and TRBJ2-7; no reliable D call. The V gene's germline CDR1 is SGHTA and CDR2 FQGNSA. The V end was cut by 8 bases, the J end by 3 bases, with 11 bases between. CDR3 length equals 12 residues. The CDR3 reads CASGDAFYEQYF. CDR3 nucleotides: TGTGCCAGCGGCGACGCATTCTACGAGCAGTACTTC.

V gene TRBV5-8 combines with J gene TRBJ2-7; TRBD1 agrees at 7 bases. This CDR3 has 16 amino acids. V shed 1 base and J 3 bases; nucleotides not matched to a gene: 10. The germline V gene encodes CDR1 SGHTS and CDR2 YDEGEE. CDR3 DNA: TGTGCCAGCAGCTTGTACAGGGGAATTCACTACTACGAGCAGTACTTC. Protein product: CASSLYRGIHYYEQYF.

By proportion, this clone is large. One end of the junction does not line up with germline, which may come from a read error. The rearrangement links TRBV13 to TRBJ1-1; TRBD1 matches at 9 bases. Germline-derived CDR1 and CDR2 are PRHDT and FYEKMQ (reference sequence). The CDR3 totals 11 residues. The CDR3 protein is CASSLGQGAGF. In nucleotides, the CDR3 is TGTGCCAGCAGCTTAGGACAGGGGGCGGGGTTC.

This clone was counted only a few times. The chain links TRBV7-2 to TRBJ2-3; TRBD2 matches 10 bases. Germline V gene sequence: CDR1 SGHTA, CDR2 FQGNSA. The CDR3 runs to 16 residues. The V and J ends lost 6 bases and 0 bases, in that order; junction bases with no gene match: 6. CDR3 coding DNA: TGTGCCAGCAGATCAGCGGGAGGGCGGAGCACAGATACGCAGTATTTT. Amino acid sequence: CASRSAGGRSTDTQYF. Full variable domain (rest looked up from reference TRBV7-2 and TRBJ2-3): GAGVSQSPSNKVTEKGKDVELRCDPISGHTALYWYRQSLGQGLEFLIYFQGNSAPDKSGLPSDRFSAERTGGSVSTLTIQRTQQEDSAVYLCASRSAGGRSTDTQYFGPGTRLTVL.

By sample fraction, this clone is medium-sized. The sample has other DNA sequences that encode this CDR3 too. This chain joins TRBV28 and TRBJ2-1, with TRBD2 identical over 12 bases. CDR1 MDHEN and CDR2 SYDVKM come from the germline V gene. CDR3 length equals 13 residues. Germline trimming cut 2 bases from V and 10 bases from J; bases unmatched to any gene: 0. CDR3 sequence reads: CASSLGTSGEQFF. The CDR3 DNA reads TGTGCCAGCAGTTTAGGGACTAGCGGGGAGCAGTTCTTC.

This clone has a handful of counts. At one end, the junction sequence differs from germline, possibly due to a read error. The rearrangement links TRBV27 to TRBJ1-5; no reliable D call. Germline lookup yields CDR1 MNHEY and CDR2 SMNVEV (reference sequence). The CDR3 sequence is 14 residues long. The CDR3 DNA is TGTTCCAGCAGTTTAAACGGGAACAATCAGCCCCAGCATTTT. It translates to CSSSLNGNNQPQHF.

This chain connects TRBV5-5 to TRBJ2-1; D is unresolved. CDR3 length equals 14 residues. Per germline, CDR1 SGHKS and CDR2 YYEKEE (reference sequence). The V end lost 2 bases, the J end lost 1 base, and 7 bases lay between the germline ends. The CDR3 DNA is TGTGCCAGCAGCTTCAGTGGTTCCTACAATGAGCAGTTCTTC. This gives the protein CASSFSGSYNEQFF.

This clone was recorded many times. This sequence joins TRBV6-4 and TRBJ2-1; 11 bases fit TRBD1. V lost 2 bases, J lost 6 bases, and 0 bases stayed unmatched. Per the germline V gene, CDR1 is MRHNA and CDR2 is SNTAGT. The CDR3 runs to 14 residues. CDR3 coding DNA: TGTGCCAGCAGTGACGGGACAGGGGGCAATGAGCAGTTCTTC. Translating gives CASSDGTGGNEQFF.

The chain combines TRBV28 with TRBJ2-7; D tentatively fits TRBD1 or TRBD2 (5 bases each). Trimming removed 4 bases at V and 3 bases at J, with 19 bases between. Germline CDR1 reads MDHEN; CDR2 reads SYDVKM. The CDR3 consists of 16 residues. In nucleotides, the CDR3 is TGTGCCAGCAGTTCCCCGTACGGGGACGGCTACTACGAGCAGTACTTC. Encoded protein: CASSSPYGDGYYEQYF.

This clone was counted a few times. The chain uses TRBV12-5 and TRBJ2-1; D is undetermined. Germline CDR1 LGHNT, CDR2 FRNRAP. The CDR3 has 12 residues. With 1 base removed from V and 8 bases from J, the gap between germline ends came to 6 bases. The CDR3 is CASGLEPYEQFF. The CDR3 bases are TGTGCTAGTGGTTTGGAACCATATGAGCAGTTCTTC.

This clone was detected ten times or more. The chain recombines TRBV6-5 with TRBJ2-1, with 8 bases aligning to TRBD2. This CDR3 contains 13 residues. J lost 9 bases, V lost 2 bases, and 3 bases had no gene match. Germline V lookup: CDR1 MNHEY, CDR2 SVGAGI. CDR3 bases: TGTGCCAGCAGTTACCGGGGGGGGATTGAGCAGTTCTTC. This translates into CASSYRGGIEQFF.

By sample share, this clone is medium-sized (0.01 to 0.1%). The J gene is TRBJ2-7, the V gene TRBV5-6; 8 nucleotides align to TRBD1. In germline, CDR1 is SGHDT, CDR2 YYEEEE. The CDR3 covers 14 residues. V shed 3 bases, J shed 0 bases, and the junction held 2 bases outside the gene matches. CDR3 sequence reads: CASSWGQDSYEQYF. CDR3 sequence (DNA): TGTGCCAGCAGCTGGGGACAGGACTCCTACGAGCAGTACTTC.